This T cell receptor beta chain was sequenced for a study of blood T cells in healthy people across ages. Broader study findings: In long-lived donors, naive CD4+ cell counts and diversity exceeded those of aged donors. One million T cells yielded diversity estimates that were considered underestimates.

In this sample, this clonotype turned up a few times. Its target is not known. With a much larger clone just one base away, this may be a read error. A second PCR, run for roughly 7 to 11 cycles, used a sample-barcoded 5' primer plus a J-beta primer mix. Carrying 12 random nucleotides, a template-switch adaptor labeled each individual cDNA molecule. There were at least 2.5 million CDR3-containing paired-end reads obtained from each sample. TCRdb reanalysed the 5' RACE reads using MiXCR and keeps one entry per CDR3 protein. This table has approximately 680,000 distinct CDR3 sequences, about 32% appearing once. The V and J ends lost 11 bases and 4 bases, in that order; junction bases with no gene match: 17. There are 16 residues in the CDR3. The germline gives CDR1 MNHNS, CDR2 SASEGT.

This clonotype originated in a woman older than 75 in good health. The V and J genes are TRBV6-1 and TRBJ1-2; 9 nucleotides match TRBD1. What was sequenced was blood. DNA of the CDR3: TGTGCCGGCATTCCCCTTCCAGGGACAGGGTTCTATGGCTACACCTTC. It codes for CAGIPLPGTGFYGYTF.